A selection of T cell receptor beta chains follows, all from one sample in a study of vaccination and CD4 T cells after COVID-19. The antigens these receptors bind are not known. TCRdb reanalysed the PCR reads using MiXCR and keeps one entry per CDR3 protein. The sample yields thousands of distinct CDR3 sequences, over 45% seen once. The material sequenced was CD4+ T cells from blood, cultured in vitro. The receptors were sampled from a human donor in good health. Both conserved end residues are part of each CDR3.

>TRBJ1-5|TRBV6-2/TRBV6-3
CASSYFFEAWTPNSYSNQPQHF
>TRBJ2-1|TRBV19
CASSSGTSRNEQFF
>TRBJ1-5|TRBV28
CASSVLVQSPQHF
>TRBJ1-2|TRBV11-2
CASSLDFRLLGQGGGYTF
>TRBJ2-5|TRBV19
CASSMWVGGDRFETQYF
>TRBJ1-1|TRBV29-1
CSVKGRQRNTEAFF
>TRBJ1-3|TRBV4-3
CASSQEAFSGNTIYF
>TRBJ2-1|TRBV7-8
CASSYDPTSGGHYNEQFF
>TRBJ2-1|TRBV10-3
CAISVRLENNEQFF
>TRBJ2-2|TRBV19
CASSIPRGTNTGELFF
>TRBJ1-1|TRBV28
CASSLDWQNTEAFF
>TRBJ2-3|TRBV5-1
CASSWGSTDTQYF
>TRBJ1-1|TRBV7-2
CASSLGDRVANTEAFF
>TRBJ2-1|TRBV5-8
CASSSGLAGGNEQFF
>TRBJ2-7|TRBV30
CAWSTGNMVGYEQYF
>TRBJ2-7|TRBV10-1
CASRPGIGSYEQYF
>TRBJ2-3|TRBV6-1
CATSLAGVPDTQYF
>TRBJ1-2|TRBV19
CASSIDGFFTGYTF
>TRBJ1-1|TRBV19
CASHGTGTEAFF
>TRBJ2-7|TRBV12-3/TRBV12-4
CASSQTGGDSYEQYF
>TRBJ2-5|TRBV2
CASSRVPGQGTYQETQYF
>TRBJ1-3|TRBV28
CASSSQRADRGSGNTIYF
>TRBJ1-6|TRBV19
CASKMGPGPNSPLHF
>TRBJ2-5|TRBV6-2/TRBV6-3
CASGIGETQYF
>TRBJ2-1|TRBV10-1
CASSGGPPNEQFF
>TRBJ2-1|TRBV20-1
CSALAGTGDNEQFF
>TRBJ2-7|TRBV7-9
CASSSPGQTYYEQYF
>TRBJ2-5|TRBV27
CASSYRVTGQETQYF
>TRBJ2-7|TRBV12-3/TRBV12-4
CASSFLGTNPYHEQYF
>TRBJ2-1|TRBV20-1
CSARAFGLAWNEQFF
>TRBJ1-2|TRBV4-1
CASSFGTGGLANYGYTF
>TRBJ2-2|TRBV27
CASSFHPGGTGTGELFF
>TRBJ2-1|TRBV20-1
CSAITGTYNEQFF
>TRBJ2-5|TRBV24-1
CATSAGPLGETQYF
>TRBJ2-5|TRBV28
CASSLSVGLGSFQETQYF
>TRBJ1-2|TRBV4-3
CASSQGRGATNYGYTF
>TRBJ2-5|TRBV5-1
CASSDQETQYF
>TRBJ2-1|TRBV20-1
CSARDRRTGGEQFF
>TRBJ1-2|TRBV18
CASSATSPVGGYTF
>TRBJ1-2|TRBV5-1
CASSPGQGAYGYTF
>TRBJ1-3|TRBV7-9
CASTNLKGDQGNTIYF
>TRBJ1-5|TRBV12-3/TRBV12-4
CASSLKGWGQPQHF
>TRBJ1-2|TRBV18
CASSPLDRSGDYGYTF
>TRBJ2-1|TRBV6-5
CASSSAGSYNEQFF
>TRBJ1-2|TRBV6-1
CASRIPGGDYGYTF
>TRBJ2-7|TRBV12-3/TRBV12-4
CASSSDRVSYEQYF
>TRBJ2-2|TRBV7-2
CASSPMTGQATGELFF
>TRBJ2-2|TRBV11-2
CASSSTRGTGELFF
>TRBJ2-7|TRBV28
CASSPLAWGGGVRVYEQYF
>TRBJ2-1|TRBV4-3
CASSQVVQVYNEQFF
>TRBJ1-1|TRBV27
CASSPGQGRNTEAFF
>TRBJ2-2|TRBV10-3
CAISDTTGELFF
>TRBJ1-6|TRBV10-1
CASYNDNKNGQGSHSPLHF
>TRBJ2-3|TRBV20-1
CSARGGVGTSGTDTQYF